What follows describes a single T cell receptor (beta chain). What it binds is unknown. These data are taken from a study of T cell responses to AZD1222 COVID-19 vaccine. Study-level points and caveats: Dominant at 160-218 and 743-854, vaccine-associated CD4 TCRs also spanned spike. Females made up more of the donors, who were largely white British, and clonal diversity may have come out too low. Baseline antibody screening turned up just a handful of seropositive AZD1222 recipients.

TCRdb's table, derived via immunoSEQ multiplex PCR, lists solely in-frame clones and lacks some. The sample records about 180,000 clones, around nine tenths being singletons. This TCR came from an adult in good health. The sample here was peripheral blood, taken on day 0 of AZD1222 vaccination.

CDR3 loop: CASSQGHRGLYGYTF. DNA of the CDR3: TGTGCCAGCAGCCAAGGGCATAGGGGCCTGTATGGCTACACCTTC. The chain joins TRBV3-1 (or the pseudogene TRBV3-2) to TRBJ1-2; tentatively, D is TRBD1 (5 bases). Germline CDR1 LGHDT, CDR2 YNNKEL (reference sequence). Trimming took off 1 base at V and 5 bases at J, with 14 bases between the two ends. The CDR3 loop spans 15 amino acids.